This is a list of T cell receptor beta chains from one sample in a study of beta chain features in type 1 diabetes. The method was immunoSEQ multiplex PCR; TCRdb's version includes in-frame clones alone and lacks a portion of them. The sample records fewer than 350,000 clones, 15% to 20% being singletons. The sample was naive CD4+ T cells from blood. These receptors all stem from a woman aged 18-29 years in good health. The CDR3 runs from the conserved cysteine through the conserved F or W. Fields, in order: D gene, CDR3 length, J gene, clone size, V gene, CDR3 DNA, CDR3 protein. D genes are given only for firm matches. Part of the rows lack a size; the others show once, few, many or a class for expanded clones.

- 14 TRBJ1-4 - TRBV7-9 TGTGCCAGCAGCGAGACAGTTAATCTTCAAAAACTGTTTTTT CASSETVNLQKLFF
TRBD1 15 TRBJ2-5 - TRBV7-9 TGTGCCAGCAGCTTCCAGGGGACAGGGTCGGAGACCCAGTACTTC CASSFQGTGSETQYF
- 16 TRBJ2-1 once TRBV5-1 TGCGCCAGCAGCTTGGCCACGGGAGAAAGGGGCAATGAGCAGTTCTTC CASSLATGERGNEQFF
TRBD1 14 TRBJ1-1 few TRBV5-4 TGTGCCAGCAGCTCCGTCGGACAGGGACGGGTAGCTTTCTTT CASSSVGQGRVAFF
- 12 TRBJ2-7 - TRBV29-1 TGCAGCGCTGTAGGCAGGCTCTACGAGCAGTACTTC CSAVGRLYEQYF
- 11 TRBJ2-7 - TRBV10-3 TGTGCCATCAGTCAAAGCGGCGAGCAGTACTTC CAISQSGEQYF
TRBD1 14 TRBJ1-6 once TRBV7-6 TGTGCCAGCACCGAAGGACAGGGTAATTCACCCCTCCACTTT CASTEGQGNSPLHF
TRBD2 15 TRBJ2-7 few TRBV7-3 TGTGCCAGCAGCTTGAAAGCGGGAGGGCCGGAGGAGCAGTACTTC CASSLKAGGPEEQYF
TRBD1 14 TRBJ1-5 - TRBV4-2 TGTGCCAGCAGCCAAGATTCGGGACAGCCGGCCCAGCATTTT CASSQDSGQPAQHF
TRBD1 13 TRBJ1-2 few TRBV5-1 TGCGCCAGCAGGACAGGGTCGAACTATGGCTACACCTTC CASRTGSNYGYTF
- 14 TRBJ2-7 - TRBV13 TGTGCCAGCAGCCCAACCGGAGGGCGCTACGAGCAGTACTTC CASSPTGGRYEQYF
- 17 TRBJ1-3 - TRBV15 TGTGCCACCAGCAGAGACGGAGAAACACTCTTAGGAAACACCATATATTTT CATSRDGETLLGNTIYF
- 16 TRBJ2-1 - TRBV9 TGTGCCAGCAGCGTAGGCCTGAGCCACCCCTACAATGAGCAGTTCTTC CASSVGLSHPYNEQFF
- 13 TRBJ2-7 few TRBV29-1 TGCAGCGTTCGGCGGGATCCCTCCTACGAGCAGTACTTC CSVRRDPSYEQYF
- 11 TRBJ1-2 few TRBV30 TGTGCCTGGAGTGTAGGGGGAGGCTACACCTTC CAWSVGGGYTF
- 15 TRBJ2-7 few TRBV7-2 TGTGCCAGCAGCTTAGTGGGGTCCGGGACCTACGAGCAGTACTTC CASSLVGSGTYEQYF
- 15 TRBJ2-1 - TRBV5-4 TGTGCCAGCAGCTTGGCAGGGTTCTCCTACAATGAGCAGTTCTTC CASSLAGFSYNEQFF
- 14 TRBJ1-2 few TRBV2 TGTGCCAGCAGTGGAGACGGAGCTAACTATGGCTACACCTTC CASSGDGANYGYTF
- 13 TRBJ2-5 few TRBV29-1 TGCAGCGTTGCTGGGACACCTAAAGAGACCCAGTACTTC CSVAGTPKETQYF
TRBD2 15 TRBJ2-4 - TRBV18 TGTGCCAGCTCACCGCCGGGGGGGCCCAAAAACATTCAGTACTTC CASSPPGGPKNIQYF
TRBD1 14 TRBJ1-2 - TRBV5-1 TGCGCCAGCAGCCCAAGGGACAGGGGCTTAGGCTACACCTTC CASSPRDRGLGYTF
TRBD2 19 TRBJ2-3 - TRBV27 TGTGCCAGCAGTACGGGACTAGCGGGACTAAGGGGCCTCACAGATACGCAGTATTTT CASSTGLAGLRGLTDTQYF
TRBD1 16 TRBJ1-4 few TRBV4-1 TGCGCCAGCAGCCACCCTGCCCGGGACAGGTGGGGAAAACTGTTTTTT CASSHPARDRWGKLFF
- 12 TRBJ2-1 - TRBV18 TGTGCCAGCTCACCAGGGGCCAATGAGCAGTTCTTC CASSPGANEQFF
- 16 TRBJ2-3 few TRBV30 TGTGCCTGGAGTGGAGCGGTCAGGGGGGGCACAGATACGCAGTATTTT CAWSGAVRGGTDTQYF
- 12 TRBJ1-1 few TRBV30 TGTGCCTGGGTAGAAGGGGTGGGTGAAGCTTTCTTT CAWVEGVGEAFF
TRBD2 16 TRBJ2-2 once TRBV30 TGTGCCTGGAGTGTAGGAGCGGGGGCGAACACCGGGGAGCTGTTTTTT CAWSVGAGANTGELFF
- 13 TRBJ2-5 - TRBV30 TGTGCCTGGAGTACATTCGGTCCGGGGACCCAGTACTTC CAWSTFGPGTQYF
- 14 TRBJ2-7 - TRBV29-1 TGCAGCGTTGTAGAGGGGCAGGTCTCCTACGAGCAGTACTTC CSVVEGQVSYEQYF
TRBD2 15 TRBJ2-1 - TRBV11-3 TGTGCCAGCAGCCCGGGACTAGCGGGAGTAAAAGAGCAGTTCTTC CASSPGLAGVKEQFF
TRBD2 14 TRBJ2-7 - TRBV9 TGTGCCAGCAGCCTAACTAGCGGGAGTTACGAGCAGTACTTC CASSLTSGSYEQYF
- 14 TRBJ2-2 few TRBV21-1 TGTGCCAGCAGCAGCCAGGGGGCCGCCGGGGAGCTGTTTTTT CASSSQGAAGELFF
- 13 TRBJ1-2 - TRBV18 TGTGCCAGCTCACCCCAGGGGAACTATGGCTACACCTTC CASSPQGNYGYTF
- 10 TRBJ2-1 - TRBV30 TGTGCCTGGAGTCGGAATGAGCAGTTCTTC CAWSRNEQFF
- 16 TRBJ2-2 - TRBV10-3 TGTGCCATCAGTGATTTTGCGGGGTACGGAGGCGGGGAGCTGTTTTTT CAISDFAGYGGGELFF
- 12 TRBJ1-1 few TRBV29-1 TGCAGCAGCAACAGGGTGAACACTGAAGCTTTCTTT CSSNRVNTEAFF
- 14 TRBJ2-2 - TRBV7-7 TGTGCTAGCAGCTTTGACAGATACACCGGGGAGCTGTTTTTT CASSFDRYTGELFF
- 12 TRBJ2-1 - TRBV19 TGTGCCAGTAGTATAGATCGAGGCGAGCAGTTCTTC CASSIDRGEQFF
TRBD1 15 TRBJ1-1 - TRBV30 TGTGCCTGGAGCGGTTCCGGGACAGTGAACACTGAAGCTTTCTTT CAWSGSGTVNTEAFF
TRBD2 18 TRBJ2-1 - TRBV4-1 TGCGCCAGCAGCCACGCGGCTCGCGGGAGTAGGGGTGAGAATGAGCAGTTCTTC CASSHAARGSRGENEQFF
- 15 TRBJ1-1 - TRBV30 TGTGCCTGGAGTGTAGGGGCCCCGGGTAGGACTGAAGCTTTCTTT CAWSVGAPGRTEAFF
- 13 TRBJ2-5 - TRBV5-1 TGCGCCAGCAGCTTGGATCCTCGAGAGACCCAGTACTTC CASSLDPRETQYF
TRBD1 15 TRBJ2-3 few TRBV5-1 TGCGCCAGCAGCTTGGCAGGACAGGGATACGATACGCAGTATTTT CASSLAGQGYDTQYF
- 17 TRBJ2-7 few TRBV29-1 TGCAGCGTTGAAGGGGGCCCTGGACGGTCCTCGACCTACGAGCAGTACTTC CSVEGGPGRSSTYEQYF
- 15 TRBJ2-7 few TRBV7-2 TGTGCCAGCAGCCCCTCCTCACAGGGCCGCCACGAGCAGTACTTC CASSPSSQGRHEQYF
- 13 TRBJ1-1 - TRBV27 TGTGCCAGCAGTTTGCGGGGAAACACTGAAGCTTTCTTT CASSLRGNTEAFF
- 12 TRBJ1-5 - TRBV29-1 TGCAGCGTTGTCGTGGGAGGTCAGCCCCAGCATTTT CSVVVGGQPQHF
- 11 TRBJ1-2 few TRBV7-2 TGTGCCAGCAGCGAACACGGCCCGAGGACCTTC CASSEHGPRTF
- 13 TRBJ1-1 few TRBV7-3 TGTGCCAGCAGCGAACAGGGGAACACTGAAGCTTTCTTT CASSEQGNTEAFF
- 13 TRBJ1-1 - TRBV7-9 TGTGCCAGCAGTTGGACAGCGAACACTGAAGCTTTCTTT CASSWTANTEAFF
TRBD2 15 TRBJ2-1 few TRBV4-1 TGCGCCAGCAGCCAAGGACTAGCGGGAAGGGGTGAGCAGTTCTTC CASSQGLAGRGEQFF
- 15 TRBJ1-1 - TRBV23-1 TGCGCCAGCAGCCGGGGGGCCCCCATGAACACTGAAGCTTTCTTT CASSRGAPMNTEAFF
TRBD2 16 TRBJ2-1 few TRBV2 TGTGCCAGCAGTAAACTCGGGACTAGCGGGTACAATGAGCAGTTCTTC CASSKLGTSGYNEQFF
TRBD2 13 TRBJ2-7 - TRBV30 TGTGCCTGGAGTCGCCCGGGACTAGCGGGGGGGGGCTTC CAWSRPGLAGGGF
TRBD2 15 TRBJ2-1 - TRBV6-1 TGTGCCAGCAGTGAAAAGCTAGCGGGGAGGAATGAGCAGTTCTTC CASSEKLAGRNEQFF
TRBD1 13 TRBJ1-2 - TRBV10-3 TGTGCCATCACCGGGACAGAGAACTATGGCTACACCTTC CAITGTENYGYTF
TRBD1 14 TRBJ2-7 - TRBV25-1 TGTGCCAGCAGTGTCGGACAGGGAGCCTACGAGCAGTACTTC CASSVGQGAYEQYF
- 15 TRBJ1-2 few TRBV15 TGTGCCACCAGCAGAGATGGATTGGGGCAGCTTGGCTACACCTTC CATSRDGLGQLGYTF